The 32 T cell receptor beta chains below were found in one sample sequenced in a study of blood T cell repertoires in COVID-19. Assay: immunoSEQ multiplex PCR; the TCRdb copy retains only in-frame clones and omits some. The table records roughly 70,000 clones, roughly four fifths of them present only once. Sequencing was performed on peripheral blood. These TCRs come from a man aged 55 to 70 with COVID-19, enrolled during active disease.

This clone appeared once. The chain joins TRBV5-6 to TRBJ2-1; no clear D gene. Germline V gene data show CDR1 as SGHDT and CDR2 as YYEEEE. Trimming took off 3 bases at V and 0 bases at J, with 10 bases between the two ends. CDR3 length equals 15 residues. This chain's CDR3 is CASSSDFSSYNEQFF. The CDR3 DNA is TGTGCCAGCAGCTCTGACTTTAGCTCCTACAATGAGCAGTTCTTC.

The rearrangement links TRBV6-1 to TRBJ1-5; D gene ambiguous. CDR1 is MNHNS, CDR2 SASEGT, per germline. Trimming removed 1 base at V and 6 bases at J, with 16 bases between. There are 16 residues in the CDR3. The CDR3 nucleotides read TGTGCCAGCAGTGAAGAGGGCCCGGGGTTTGGTCAGCCCCAGCATTTT. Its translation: CASSEEGPGFGQPQHF.

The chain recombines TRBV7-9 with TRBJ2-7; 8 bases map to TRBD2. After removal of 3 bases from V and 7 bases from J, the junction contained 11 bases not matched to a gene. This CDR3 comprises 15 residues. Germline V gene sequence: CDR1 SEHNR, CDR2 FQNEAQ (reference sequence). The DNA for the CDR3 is TGTGCCAGCAGCTTGGCGGGAGGCCCCTTGAGAGAGCAGTACTTC. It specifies CASSLAGGPLREQYF.

The CDR3 loop reads CASSMSTGSTDTQYF. DNA for the CDR3: TGCGCCAGCAGCATGTCTACAGGGTCTACAGATACGCAGTATTTT. The rearrangement links TRBV5-1 to TRBJ2-3; D may be TRBD1 (6 bases). CDR1 SGHRS and CDR2 YFSETQ come from the germline V gene. Trimming pared 4 bases from V and 3 bases from J, leaving 15 bases between. This CDR3 has 15 amino acids.

CDR3 protein: CASSLFNQPQHF. CDR3 in DNA: TGTGCCAGCAGCCTCTTCAATCAGCCCCAGCATTTT. The chain links TRBV3-1 (or the pseudogene TRBV3-2) to TRBJ1-5; D call uncertain. Germline V lookup: CDR1 LGHDT, CDR2 YNNKEL (reference sequence). The CDR3 covers 12 residues. Trimming took off 4 bases at V and 3 bases at J, with 4 bases between the two ends.

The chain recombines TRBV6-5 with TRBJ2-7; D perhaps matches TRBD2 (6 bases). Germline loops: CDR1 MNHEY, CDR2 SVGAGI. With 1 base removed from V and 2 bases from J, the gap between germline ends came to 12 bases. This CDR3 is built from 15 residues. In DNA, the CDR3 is TGTGCCAGCAGTTACTGGCGGGGTGGAACCTACGAGCAGTACTTC. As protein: CASSYWRGGTYEQYF.

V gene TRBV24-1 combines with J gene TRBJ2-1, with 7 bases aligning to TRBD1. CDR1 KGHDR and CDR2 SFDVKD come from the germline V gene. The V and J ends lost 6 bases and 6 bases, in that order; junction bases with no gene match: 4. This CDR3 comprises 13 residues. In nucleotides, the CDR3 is TGTGCCACCAGTAGGGGGCACCTCAATGAGCAGTTCTTC. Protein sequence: CATSRGHLNEQFF.

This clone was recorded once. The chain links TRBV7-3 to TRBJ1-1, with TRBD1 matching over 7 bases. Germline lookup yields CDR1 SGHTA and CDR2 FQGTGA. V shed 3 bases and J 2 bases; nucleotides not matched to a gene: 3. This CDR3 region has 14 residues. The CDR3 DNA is TGTGCCAGCAGCTTCGGGACAGCAAACACTGAAGCTTTCTTT. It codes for CASSFGTANTEAFF. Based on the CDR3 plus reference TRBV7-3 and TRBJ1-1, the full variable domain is GAGVSQTPSNKVTEKGKYVELRCDPISGHTALYWYRQSLGQGPEFLIYFQGTGAADDSGLPNDRFFAVRPEGSVSTLKIQRTERGDSAVYLCASSFGTANTEAFFGQGTRLTVV.

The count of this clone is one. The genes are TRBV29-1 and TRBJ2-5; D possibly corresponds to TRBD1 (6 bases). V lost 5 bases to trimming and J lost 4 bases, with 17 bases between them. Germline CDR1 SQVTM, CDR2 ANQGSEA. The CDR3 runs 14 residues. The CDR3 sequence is CSVLKFTGRETQYF. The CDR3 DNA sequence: TGCAGCGTTCTTAAATTTACAGGGCGAGAGACCCAGTACTTC.

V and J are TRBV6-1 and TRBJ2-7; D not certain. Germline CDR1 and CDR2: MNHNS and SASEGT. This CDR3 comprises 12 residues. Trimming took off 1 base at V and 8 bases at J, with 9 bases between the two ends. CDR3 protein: CASSEVRDKQYF. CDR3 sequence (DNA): TGTGCCAGCAGTGAAGTAAGAGACAAGCAGTACTTC.

CDR3 in amino acids: CASSLSGTSSPGELFF. In DNA, the CDR3 is TGTGCCAGCAGCTTGTCCGGGACTAGTTCCCCCGGGGAGCTGTTTTTT. V is TRBV11-3 and J is TRBJ2-2; 8 bases match TRBD2. The CDR3 spans 16 residues. V lost 3 bases, J lost 6 bases, and 9 bases stayed unmatched. Germline assignment: CDR1 SGHNT and CDR2 YENEEA.

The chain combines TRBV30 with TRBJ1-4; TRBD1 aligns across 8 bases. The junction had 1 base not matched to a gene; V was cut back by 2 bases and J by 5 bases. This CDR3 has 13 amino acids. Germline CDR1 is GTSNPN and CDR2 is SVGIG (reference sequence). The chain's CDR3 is CAWSRDRNEKLFF. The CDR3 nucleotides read TGTGCCTGGAGTCGGGACAGGAATGAAAAACTGTTTTTT.

As DNA, the CDR3 is TGTGCCAGCAGTGAGACACCTAAAGAGACCCAGTACTTC. Translated, it gives CASSETPKETQYF. J is TRBJ2-5 and V is TRBV28; D unresolved. Deletions cut 5 bases from V and 3 bases from J, with 10 bases between. The CDR3 is made up of 13 amino acids. CDR1 and CDR2 (germline): MDHEN, SYDVKM.

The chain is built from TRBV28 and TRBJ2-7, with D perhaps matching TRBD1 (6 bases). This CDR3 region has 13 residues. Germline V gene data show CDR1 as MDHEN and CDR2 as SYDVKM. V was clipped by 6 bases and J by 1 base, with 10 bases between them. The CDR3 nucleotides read TGTGCCAGCAGCCCAGGACAGTCCTACGAGCAGTACTTC. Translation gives CASSPGQSYEQYF.

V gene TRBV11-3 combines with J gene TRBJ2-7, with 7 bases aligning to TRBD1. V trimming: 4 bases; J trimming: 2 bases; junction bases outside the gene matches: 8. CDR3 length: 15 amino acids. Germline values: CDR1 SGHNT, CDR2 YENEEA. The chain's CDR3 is CASSSKTGLAYEQYF. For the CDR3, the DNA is TGTGCCAGCAGCTCAAAGACAGGGCTCGCCTACGAGCAGTACTTC.

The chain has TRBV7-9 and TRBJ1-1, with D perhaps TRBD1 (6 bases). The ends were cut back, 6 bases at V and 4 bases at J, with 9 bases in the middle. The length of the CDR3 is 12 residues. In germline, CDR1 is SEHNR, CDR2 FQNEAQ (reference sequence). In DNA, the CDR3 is TGTGCCAGCAGTAGCAGGGGCACTGAAGCTTTCTTT. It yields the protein CASSSRGTEAFF.

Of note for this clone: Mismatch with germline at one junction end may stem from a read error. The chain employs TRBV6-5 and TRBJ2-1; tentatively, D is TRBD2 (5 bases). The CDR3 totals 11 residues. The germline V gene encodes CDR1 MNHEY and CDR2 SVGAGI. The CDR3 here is CASSYYGGLVF. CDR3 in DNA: TGTGCCAGCAGTTACTACGGCGGACTGGTCTTC.

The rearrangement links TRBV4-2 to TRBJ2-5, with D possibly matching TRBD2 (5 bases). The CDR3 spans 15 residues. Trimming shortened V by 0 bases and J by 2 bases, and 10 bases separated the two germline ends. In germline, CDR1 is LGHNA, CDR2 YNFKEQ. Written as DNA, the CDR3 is TGTGCCAGCAGCCAAGACACTAGAGGGCAAGAGACCCAGTACTTC. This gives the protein CASSQDTRGQETQYF.

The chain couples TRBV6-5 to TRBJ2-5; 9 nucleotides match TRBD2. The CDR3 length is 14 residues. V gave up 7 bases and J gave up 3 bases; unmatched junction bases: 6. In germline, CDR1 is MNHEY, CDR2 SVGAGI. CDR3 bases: TGTGCCAGCATTAGGACTAGCGCTAAAGAGACCCAGTACTTC. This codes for CASIRTSAKETQYF.

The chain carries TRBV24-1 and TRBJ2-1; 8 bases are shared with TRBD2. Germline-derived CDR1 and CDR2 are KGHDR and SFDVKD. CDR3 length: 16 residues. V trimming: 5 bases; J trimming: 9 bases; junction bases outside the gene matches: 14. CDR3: CATSVGRGAGGGEQFF. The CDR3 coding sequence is TGTGCCACCAGTGTGGGTAGGGGTGCGGGGGGTGGTGAGCAGTTCTTC.

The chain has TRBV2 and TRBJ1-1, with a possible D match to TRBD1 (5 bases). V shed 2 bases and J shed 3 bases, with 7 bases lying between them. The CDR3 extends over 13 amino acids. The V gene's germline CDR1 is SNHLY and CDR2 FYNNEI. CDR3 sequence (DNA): TGTGCCAGCAGTGAAAGGGGTTACACTGAAGCTTTCTTT. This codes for CASSERGYTEAFF.

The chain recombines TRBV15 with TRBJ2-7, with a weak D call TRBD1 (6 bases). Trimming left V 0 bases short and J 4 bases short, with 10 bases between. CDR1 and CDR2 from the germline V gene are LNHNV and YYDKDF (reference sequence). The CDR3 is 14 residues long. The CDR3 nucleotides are TGTGCCACCAGCAGAGATCAACAGGGATACGAGCAGTACTTC. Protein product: CATSRDQQGYEQYF.

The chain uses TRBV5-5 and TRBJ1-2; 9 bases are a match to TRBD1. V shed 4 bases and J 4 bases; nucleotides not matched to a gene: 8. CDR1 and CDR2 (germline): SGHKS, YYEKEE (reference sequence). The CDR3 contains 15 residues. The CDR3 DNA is TGTGCCAGCAGCCCCGGGACAGGGAGCGTCTATGGCTACACCTTC. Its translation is CASSPGTGSVYGYTF. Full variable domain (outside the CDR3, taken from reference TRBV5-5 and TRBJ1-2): DAGVTQSPTHLIKTRGQQVTLRCSPISGHKSVSWYQQVLGQGPQFIFQYYEKEERGRGNFPDRFSARQFPNYSSELNVNALLLGDSALYLCASSPGTGSVYGYTFGSGTRLTVV.

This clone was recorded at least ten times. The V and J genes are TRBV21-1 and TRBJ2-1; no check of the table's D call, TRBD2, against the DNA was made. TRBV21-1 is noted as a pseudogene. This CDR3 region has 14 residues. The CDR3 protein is CASSHTGGYNEQFF. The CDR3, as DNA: TGTGCCAGCAGCCACACGGGGGGGTACAATGAGCAGTTCTTC.

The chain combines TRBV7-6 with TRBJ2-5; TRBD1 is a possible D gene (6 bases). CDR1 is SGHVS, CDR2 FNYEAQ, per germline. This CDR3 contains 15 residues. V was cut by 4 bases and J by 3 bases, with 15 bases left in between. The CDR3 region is CASSSGAGRKETQYF. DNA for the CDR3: TGTGCCAGCAGCTCAGGGGCGGGTAGAAAAGAGACCCAGTACTTC.

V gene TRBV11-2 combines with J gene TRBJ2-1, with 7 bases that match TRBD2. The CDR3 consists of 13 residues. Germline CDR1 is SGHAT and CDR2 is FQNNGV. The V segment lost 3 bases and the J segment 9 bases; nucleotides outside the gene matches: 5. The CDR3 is CASSFAGVTEQFF. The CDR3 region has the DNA TGTGCCAGCAGCTTCGCGGGAGTGACTGAGCAGTTCTTC.

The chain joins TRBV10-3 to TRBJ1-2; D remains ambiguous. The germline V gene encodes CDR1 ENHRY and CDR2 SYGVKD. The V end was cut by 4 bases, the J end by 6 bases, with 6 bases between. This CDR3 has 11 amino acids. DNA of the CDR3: TGTGCCATCAGTGTCTCGGATGGCTACACCTTC. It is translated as CAISVSDGYTF.

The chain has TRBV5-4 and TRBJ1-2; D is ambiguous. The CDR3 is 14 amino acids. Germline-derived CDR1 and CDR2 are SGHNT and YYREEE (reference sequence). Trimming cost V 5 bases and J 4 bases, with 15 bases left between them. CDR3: CASSSPNSLYGYTF. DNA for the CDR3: TGTGCCAGCAGTTCGCCCAACTCCCTCTATGGCTACACCTTC.

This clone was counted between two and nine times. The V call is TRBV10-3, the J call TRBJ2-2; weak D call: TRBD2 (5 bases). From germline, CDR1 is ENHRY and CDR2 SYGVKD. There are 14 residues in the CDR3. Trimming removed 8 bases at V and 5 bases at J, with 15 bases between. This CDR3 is CAIQEEGRTGELFF. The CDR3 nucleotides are TGTGCCATCCAAGAAGAAGGGAGAACCGGGGAGCTGTTTTTT.

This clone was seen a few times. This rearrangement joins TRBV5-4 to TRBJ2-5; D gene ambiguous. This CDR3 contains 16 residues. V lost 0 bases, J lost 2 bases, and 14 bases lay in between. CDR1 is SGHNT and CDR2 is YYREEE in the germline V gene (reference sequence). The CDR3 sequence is CASSLGRRSWQETQYF. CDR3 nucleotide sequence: TGTGCCAGCAGCTTGGGGCGGCGGAGTTGGCAAGAGACCCAGTACTTC.

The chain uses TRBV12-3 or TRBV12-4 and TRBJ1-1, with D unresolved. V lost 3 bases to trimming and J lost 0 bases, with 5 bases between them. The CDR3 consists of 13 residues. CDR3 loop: CASSFLMNTEAFF. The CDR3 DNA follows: TGTGCCAGCAGTTTTTTAATGAACACTGAAGCTTTCTTT.

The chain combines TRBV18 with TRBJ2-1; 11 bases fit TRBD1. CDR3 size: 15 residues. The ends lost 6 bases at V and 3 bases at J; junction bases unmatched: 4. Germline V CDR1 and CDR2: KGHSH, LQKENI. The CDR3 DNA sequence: TGTGCCAGCTCGCCCGGGACAGGGGGCTACAATGAGCAGTTCTTC. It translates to CASSPGTGGYNEQFF.